Presented here are 26 T cell receptor beta chains from one specimen sequenced in a study of blood T cell repertoires in COVID-19. The method was immunoSEQ multiplex PCR; TCRdb's version includes in-frame clones alone and lacks a portion of them. The sample carries some 450,000 clones, 80% to 90% recorded once. The sequencing sample was made of peripheral blood. The receptor set was obtained from a man younger than 35 with COVID-19, enrolled during active disease.

J is TRBJ2-2 and V is TRBV2, with a possible D match to TRBD1 (5 bases). The germline V gene encodes CDR1 SNHLY and CDR2 FYNNEI. V lost 6 bases and J lost 7, with 9 bases in between. The CDR3 consists of 12 residues. The CDR3 region is CASRTDSGELFF. CDR3 sequence (DNA): TGTGCCAGCAGGACAGACAGCGGGGAGCTGTTTTTT. Looking up the rest from reference TRBV2 and TRBJ2-2 gives the full variable domain: EPEVTQTPSHQVTQMGQEVILRCVPISNHLYFYWYRQILGQKVEFLVSFYNNEISEKSEIFDDQFSVERPDGSNFTLKIRSTKLEDSAMYFCASRTDSGELFFGEGSRLTVL.

The genes are TRBV6-4 and TRBJ2-2; 7 bases fit TRBD2. J was trimmed by 1 base and V by 4 bases; bases with no gene match: 0. CDR3 length: 14 amino acids. Germline CDR1 is MRHNA and CDR2 is SNTAGT. The CDR3 DNA follows: TGTGCCAGCAGTGCTAGCGGGAACACCGGGGAGCTGTTTTTT. Its protein is CASSASGNTGELFF.

The chain recombines TRBV25-1 with TRBJ2-1, with a possible D match to TRBD1 (6 bases). V was pared by 8 bases and J by 7 bases, with 21 bases between. The CDR3 spans 15 residues. The germline V gene encodes CDR1 MGHDK and CDR2 SYGVNS. CDR3 loop: CASDLTSPGVNEQFF. CDR3 coding DNA: TGTGCCAGCGATCTAACCTCTCCAGGGGTTAATGAGCAGTTCTTC.

The chain has TRBV19 and TRBJ2-6; 10 nucleotides line up with TRBD1. V gave up 3 bases and J gave up 0 bases; unmatched junction bases: 2. This CDR3 region has 17 residues. Germline CDR1 and CDR2: LNHDA and SQIVND (reference sequence). The CDR3 DNA is TGTGCCAGTAGTATCGGGACAGGGGTCTCTGGGGCCAACGTCCTGACTTTC. This codes for CASSIGTGVSGANVLTF.

The rearrangement links TRBV5-6 to TRBJ2-5; TRBD1 aligns across 12 bases. The V segment lost 2 bases and the J segment 1 base; nucleotides outside the gene matches: 3. From germline, CDR1 is SGHDT and CDR2 YYEEEE. This CDR3 is 16 amino acids long. The CDR3 sequence is CASSLAGQGAQETQYF. CDR3 nucleotides: TGTGCCAGCAGCTTAGCGGGACAGGGGGCCCAAGAGACCCAGTACTTC.

This chain uses TRBV30 with TRBJ1-1; TRBD1 aligns across 7 bases. Trimming removed 3 bases from V and 5 bases from J; junction bases left unmatched: 9. Germline V CDR1 and CDR2: GTSNPN, SVGIG (reference sequence). The CDR3 contains 14 residues. In DNA form, the CDR3 reads TGTGCCTGGAGCGGCCAAACAGGGGAGACTGAAGCTTTCTTT. It encodes CAWSGQTGETEAFF.

V usage is TRBV25-1 and J usage is TRBJ1-3; possible D gene TRBD1, 5 bases. CDR1 and CDR2 (germline): MGHDK, SYGVNS. V was shortened by 1 base and J by 2 bases, with 9 bases between the two germline ends. There are 15 residues in the CDR3. CDR3 coding DNA: TGTGCCAGCAGTGAATGGAAGGGGACTGGAAACACCATATATTTT. This encodes CASSEWKGTGNTIYF.

The rearrangement joins TRBV18 to TRBJ2-2; D may be TRBD2 (7 bases). Germline CDR1 KGHSH, CDR2 LQKENI. This CDR3 contains 16 residues. The V end lost 5 bases, the J end lost 0 bases, and 13 bases lay between the germline ends. The CDR3 bases are TGTGCCAGCTCAACTACGGGGGGCCCGAACACCGGGGAGCTGTTTTTT. It yields the protein CASSTTGGPNTGELFF.

V gene TRBV7-7 combines with J gene TRBJ2-1; 8 nucleotides line up with TRBD1. In germline, CDR1 is SSHAT, CDR2 FNYEAQ (reference sequence). This CDR3 region has 13 residues. The trim removed 5 bases at V and 7 bases at J, leaving 4 bases unmatched. In DNA, the CDR3 is TGTGCCAGCAGCCCCGACAGGGGTAATGAGCAGTTCTTC. Protein: CASSPDRGNEQFF. Full variable domain (remainder filled in from reference TRBV7-7 and TRBJ2-1): GAGVSQSPRYKVTKRGQDVTLRCDPISSHATLYWYQQALGQGPEFLTYFNYEAQPDKSGLPSDRFSAERPEGSISTLTIQRTEQRDSAMYRCASSPDRGNEQFFGPGTRLTVL.

The chain employs TRBV6-5 and TRBJ2-5; D might be TRBD1 (5 bases). The CDR3 contains 12 residues. V lost 7 bases and J lost 2, with 8 bases in between. Germline V gene lookup returns CDR1 MNHEY and CDR2 SVGAGI. CDR3 in DNA: TGTGCCAGCATCACAGGTCAAGAGACCCAGTACTTC. Protein sequence: CASITGQETQYF.

The gene calls are TRBV7-3 and TRBJ2-7; TRBD1 matches 11 bases. Trimming took 3 bases from V and 2 from J; bases not matched to a gene: 0. The CDR3 totals 14 residues. From germline, CDR1 is SGHTA and CDR2 FQGTGA. The CDR3 nucleotides are TGTGCCAGCAGCTTGGGACAGGGGGCCTACGAGCAGTACTTC. Its protein product is CASSLGQGAYEQYF.

The chain employs TRBV9 and TRBJ1-1, with 8 positions matching TRBD1. V dropped 4 bases and J dropped 7; count of bases not matched to a gene: 9. The CDR3 covers 14 residues. CDR1 and CDR2 from the germline V gene are SGDLS and YYNGEE. This CDR3 reads CASSSRTGSSEAFF. Written as DNA, the CDR3 is TGTGCCAGCAGCTCACGGACAGGGTCGAGTGAAGCTTTCTTT.

The genes are TRBV11-3 and TRBJ2-7; TRBD2 might be the D (6 bases). V was cut by 2 bases and J by 3 bases, with 11 bases left in between. Germline V gene sequence: CDR1 SGHNT, CDR2 YENEEA. There are 14 residues in the CDR3. CDR3 DNA sequence: TGTGCCAGCAGCTTACAGGACTACGGCTACGAGCAGTACTTC. Protein: CASSLQDYGYEQYF.

The J gene is TRBJ1-6, the V gene TRBV2; TRBD1 agrees at 9 bases. The length of the CDR3 is 14 residues. The germline CDR1 and CDR2 sequences are SNHLY and FYNNEI. V shed 7 bases, J shed 7 bases, and the junction held 5 bases outside the gene matches. CDR3 amino acids: CASNSGTGNSPLHF. CDR3 bases: TGTGCCAGCAACTCGGGGACAGGGAATTCACCCCTCCACTTT.

The J gene is TRBJ2-7, the V gene TRBV7-9; 8 bases fit TRBD2. Per germline, CDR1 SEHNR and CDR2 FQNEAQ (reference sequence). The CDR3 runs to 15 residues. V lost 6 bases to trimming and J lost 0 bases; unmatched junction nucleotides: 7. Here the CDR3 reads CASRATSANSYEQYF. CDR3 DNA sequence: TGTGCCAGCAGGGCGACTAGCGCGAACTCCTACGAGCAGTACTTC.

The table lists this clone with a count of one. The genes are TRBV5-6 and TRBJ2-7; TRBD2 matches 7 bases. The CDR3 runs 15 residues. CDR1 is SGHDT and CDR2 is YYEEEE in the germline V gene. The V and J ends lost 4 bases and 4 bases, in that order; junction bases with no gene match: 11. CDR3 coding DNA: TGTGCCAGCAGCCTGTGGGGTAGGGAGGGGTACGAGCAGTACTTC. Encoded protein: CASSLWGREGYEQYF.

V usage is TRBV6-5 and J usage is TRBJ2-7; maybe TRBD1 (5 bases). V lost 6 bases and J lost 2, with 14 bases in between. Per the germline V gene, CDR1 is MNHEY and CDR2 is SVGAGI. The CDR3 runs to 14 residues. CDR3 bases: TGTGCCAGCAGCGGACACTTACAACCCTACGAGCAGTACTTC. Translated, it gives CASSGHLQPYEQYF.

The chain carries TRBV3-1 (or the pseudogene TRBV3-2) and TRBJ1-2, with 9 nucleotides matching TRBD1. The CDR3 covers 17 residues. V dropped 5 bases and J dropped 2; count of bases not matched to a gene: 12. CDR1 is LGHDT, CDR2 YNNKEL, per germline (reference sequence). CDR3: CASSSPTNRGLNYGYTF. CDR3 nucleotides: TGTGCCAGCAGCTCTCCAACTAACAGGGGGCTGAACTATGGCTACACCTTC.

The chain carries TRBV7-6 and TRBJ1-4; no clear D gene. CDR1 is SGHVS, CDR2 FNYEAQ, per germline. Trimming shortened V by 1 base and J by 0 bases, and 6 bases separated the two germline ends. The CDR3 loop spans 15 amino acids. CDR3 residues: CASSLVAATNEKLFF. CDR3 bases: TGTGCCAGCAGCTTAGTGGCTGCAACTAATGAAAAACTGTTTTTT.

The chain uses TRBV24-1 and TRBJ1-1; D remains unclear. V was pared by 12 bases and J by 4 bases, with 17 bases between. Germline lookup yields CDR1 KGHDR and CDR2 SFDVKD. The CDR3 has 13 amino acids. CDR3 residues: CAPPVTTPTEAFF. The CDR3 DNA is TGTGCCCCCCCTGTAACGACTCCCACTGAAGCTTTCTTT.

This rearrangement joins TRBV9 to TRBJ2-2, with D possibly matching TRBD2 (6 bases). Trimming stripped 0 bases from V and 5 bases from J, with 14 bases between. Germline CDR1 is SGDLS and CDR2 is YYNGEE. The CDR3 extends over 16 amino acids. The chain's CDR3 is CASSVVVAAGTGELFF. The CDR3 region has the DNA TGTGCCAGCAGCGTAGTGGTAGCGGCGGGTACCGGGGAGCTGTTTTTT.

The chain carries TRBV4-1 and TRBJ1-3, with D perhaps TRBD1 (6 bases). CDR1 and CDR2 from the germline V gene are MGHRA and YSYEKL. The CDR3 loop spans 22 amino acids. V was trimmed by 2 bases and J by 0 bases, leaving 29 bases between them. CDR3 protein: CASSQQIPRRGGSHTSGNTIYF. The CDR3, as DNA: TGCGCCAGCAGCCAACAAATCCCTCGTCGTGGGGGCTCCCACACCTCTGGAAACACCATATATTTT.

The chain employs TRBV9 and TRBJ2-2, with TRBD2 as a possible D gene (5 bases). Trimming took off 1 base at V and 0 bases at J, with 13 bases between the two ends. From germline, CDR1 is SGDLS and CDR2 YYNGEE. The CDR3 runs to 17 residues. The CDR3 loop is CASSVPREAANTGELFF. The CDR3 nucleotides are TGTGCCAGCAGCGTACCCCGGGAAGCGGCGAACACCGGGGAGCTGTTTTTT.

The chain recombines TRBV2 with TRBJ2-7; maybe TRBD2 (6 bases). Trimming took off 5 bases at V and 2 bases at J, with 13 bases between the two ends. The germline CDR1 and CDR2 sequences are SNHLY and FYNNEI. The CDR3 runs 14 residues. CDR3 nucleotide sequence: TGTGCCAGCAGTCCCCGGACTAACGCCTACGAGCAGTACTTC. It yields the protein CASSPRTNAYEQYF.

This chain connects TRBV3-1 (or the pseudogene TRBV3-2) to TRBJ2-5; possible D gene TRBD2, 5 bases. Germline CDR1 is LGHDT and CDR2 is YNNKEL (reference sequence). This CDR3 has 15 amino acids. Trimming shortened V by 1 base and J by 5 bases, and 14 bases separated the two germline ends. The CDR3 sequence is CASSQGFLATETQYF. CDR3 DNA sequence: TGTGCCAGCAGCCAAGGATTCCTAGCTACCGAGACCCAGTACTTC.

The J gene is TRBJ2-7, the V gene TRBV2; 8 bases are a match to TRBD2. CDR1 is SNHLY, CDR2 FYNNEI, per germline. The V and J ends lost 6 bases and 1 base, in that order; junction bases with no gene match: 11. This CDR3 has 16 amino acids. For the CDR3, the DNA is TGTGCCAGCAGGGGTGAGGGACTAGTTAGGTCCTACGAGCAGTACTTC. Amino acid sequence: CASRGEGLVRSYEQYF.